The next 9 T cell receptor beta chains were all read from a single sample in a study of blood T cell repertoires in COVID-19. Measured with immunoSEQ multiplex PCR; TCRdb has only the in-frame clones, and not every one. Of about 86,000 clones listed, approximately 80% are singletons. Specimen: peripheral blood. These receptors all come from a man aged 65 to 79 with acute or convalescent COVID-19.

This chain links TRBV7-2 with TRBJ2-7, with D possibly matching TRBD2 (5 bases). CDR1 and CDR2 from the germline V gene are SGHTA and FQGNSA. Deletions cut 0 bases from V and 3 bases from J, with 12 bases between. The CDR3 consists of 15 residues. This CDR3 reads CASSLAPSGVYEQYF. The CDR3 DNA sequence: TGTGCCAGCAGCTTAGCCCCCAGCGGAGTCTACGAGCAGTACTTC. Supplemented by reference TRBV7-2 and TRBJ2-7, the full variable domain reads GAGVSQSPSNKVTEKGKDVELRCDPISGHTALYWYRQSLGQGLEFLIYFQGNSAPDKSGLPSDRFSAERTGGSVSTLTIQRTQQEDSAVYLCASSLAPSGVYEQYFGPGTRLTVT.

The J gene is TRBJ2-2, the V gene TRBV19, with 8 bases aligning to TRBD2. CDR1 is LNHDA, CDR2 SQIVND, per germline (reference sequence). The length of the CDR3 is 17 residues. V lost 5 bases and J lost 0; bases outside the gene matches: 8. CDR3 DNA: TGTGCCAGTAGTCTCCTTGCGGGGGGCGCGAACACCGGGGAGCTGTTTTTT. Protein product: CASSLLAGGANTGELFF.

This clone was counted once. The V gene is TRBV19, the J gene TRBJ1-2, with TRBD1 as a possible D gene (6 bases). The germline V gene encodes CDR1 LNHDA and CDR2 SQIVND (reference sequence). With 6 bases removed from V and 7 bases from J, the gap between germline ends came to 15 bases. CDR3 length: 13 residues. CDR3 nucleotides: TGTGCCAGTAGCGAACAGGGATTAAGTGGCTACACCTTC. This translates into CASSEQGLSGYTF.

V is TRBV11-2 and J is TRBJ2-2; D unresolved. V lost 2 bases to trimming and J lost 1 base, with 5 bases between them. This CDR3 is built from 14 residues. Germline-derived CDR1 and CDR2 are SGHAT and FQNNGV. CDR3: CASSLKLNTGELFF. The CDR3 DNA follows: TGTGCCAGCAGCTTAAAGCTGAACACCGGGGAGCTGTTTTTT.

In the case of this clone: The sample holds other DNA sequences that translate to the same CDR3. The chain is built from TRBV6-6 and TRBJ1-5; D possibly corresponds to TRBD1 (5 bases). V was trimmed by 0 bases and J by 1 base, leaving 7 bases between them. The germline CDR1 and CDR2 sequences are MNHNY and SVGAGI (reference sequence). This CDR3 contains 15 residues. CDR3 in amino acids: CASSYSDRSNQPQHF. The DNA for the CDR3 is TGTGCCAGCAGTTACTCCGACAGAAGCAATCAGCCCCAGCATTTT.

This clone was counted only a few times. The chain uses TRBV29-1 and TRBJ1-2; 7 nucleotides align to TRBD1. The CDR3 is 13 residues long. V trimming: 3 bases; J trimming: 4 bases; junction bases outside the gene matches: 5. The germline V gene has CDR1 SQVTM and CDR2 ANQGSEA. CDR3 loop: CSVDQGGFYGYTF. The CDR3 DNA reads TGCAGCGTTGACCAGGGGGGATTCTATGGCTACACCTTC. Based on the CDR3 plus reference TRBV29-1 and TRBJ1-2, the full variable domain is SAVISQKPSRDICQRGTSLTIQCQVDSQVTMMFWYRQQPGQSLTLIATANQGSEATYESGFVIDKFPISRPNLTFSTLTVSNMSPEDSSIYLCSVDQGGFYGYTFGSGTRLTVV.

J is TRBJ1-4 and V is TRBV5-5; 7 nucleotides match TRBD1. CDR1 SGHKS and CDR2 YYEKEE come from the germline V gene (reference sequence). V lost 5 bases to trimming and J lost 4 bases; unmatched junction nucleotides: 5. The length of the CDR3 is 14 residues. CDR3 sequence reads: CASRPGGINEKLFF. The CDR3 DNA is TGTGCCAGCAGACCAGGGGGAATTAATGAAAAACTGTTTTTT. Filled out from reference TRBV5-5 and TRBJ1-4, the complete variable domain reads DAGVTQSPTHLIKTRGQQVTLRCSPISGHKSVSWYQQVLGQGPQFIFQYYEKEERGRGNFPDRFSARQFPNYSSELNVNALLLGDSALYLCASRPGGINEKLFFGSGTQLSVL.

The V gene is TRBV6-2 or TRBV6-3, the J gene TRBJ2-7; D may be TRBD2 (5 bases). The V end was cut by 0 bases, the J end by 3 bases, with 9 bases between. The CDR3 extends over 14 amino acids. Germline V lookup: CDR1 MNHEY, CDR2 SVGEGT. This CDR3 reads CASSYSDEGYEQYV. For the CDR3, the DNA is TGTGCCAGCAGTTACTCGGACGAGGGCTACGAGCAGTACGTC.

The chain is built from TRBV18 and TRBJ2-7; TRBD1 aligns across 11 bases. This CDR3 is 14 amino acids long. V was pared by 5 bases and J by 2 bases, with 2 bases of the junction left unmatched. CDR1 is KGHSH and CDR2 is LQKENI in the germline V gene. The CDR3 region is CASSEGQGAYEQYV. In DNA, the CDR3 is TGTGCCAGCTCAGAGGGACAGGGGGCCTACGAGCAGTACGTC.